These 27 T cell receptor beta chains originate from one sample sequenced in a study of T-cell reconstitution after alpha-beta-depleted transplantation in children. Using unique molecular identifiers, the investigators prepared the TCRbeta library. Each CDR3 protein gets one entry after TCRdb re-called the PCR reads with MiXCR. The sample includes about 580,000 distinct CDR3 sequences, 20% to 25% of them seen just once. This sample comprised PBMCs, mostly from graft donor cells, obtained 360 days after TCRalphabeta/CD19-depleted stem cell transplant. These receptors came from a boy under three years old who had a stem cell transplant for acute myeloid leukemia, so the T cells may come from the graft donor.

This clonotype was recorded many times. V gene TRBV20-1 combines with J gene TRBJ2-7; 9 nucleotides line up with TRBD1. Germline values: CDR1 DFQATT, CDR2 SNEGSKA (reference sequence). The ends lost 3 bases at V and 0 bases at J; junction bases unmatched: 9. The CDR3 spans 16 residues. The DNA of the CDR3 is TGCAGTGCTAGCGCCTCGGGACAGGGTAGCTCCTACGAGCAGTACGTC. Translated: CSASASGQGSSYEQYV.

Many counts were recorded for this clonotype. The chain employs TRBV12-3 or TRBV12-4 and TRBJ2-3; weak D call: TRBD2 (6 bases). Trimming took 3 bases from V and 2 from J, leaving 12 bases between them. CDR3 length: 15 amino acids. CDR3 DNA: TGTGCCAGCAGTTTTAGGGCGGGACTCACAGATACGCAGTATTTT. It specifies CASSFRAGLTDTQYF.

The sample holds a few counts of this clonotype. The V gene is TRBV12-3 or TRBV12-4, the J gene TRBJ1-1; 7 nucleotides match TRBD1. J lost 6 bases, V lost 3 bases, and 13 bases had no gene match. The CDR3 is made up of 16 amino acids. CDR3 sequence (DNA): TGTGCCAGCAGTTTCCACCGACAGGGAGCAGGCTCTGAAGCTTTCTTT. This sequence encodes CASSFHRQGAGSEAFF.

The V gene is TRBV20-1, the J gene TRBJ2-3; D ambiguous. Germline V gives CDR1 DFQATT, CDR2 SNEGSKA (reference sequence). The CDR3 length is 12 residues. The ends were cut back, 5 bases at V and 3 bases at J, with 9 bases in the middle. CDR3 sequence reads: CSAPMGTDTQYF. CDR3 in DNA: TGCAGTGCTCCCATGGGTACAGATACGCAGTATTTT.

The chain uses TRBV6-1 and TRBJ2-5; D tentatively reads TRBD1 or TRBD2 (7 bases each). CDR3 size: 15 residues. Germline CDR1 reads MNHNS; CDR2 reads SASEGT. Between the trimmed V and J ends, which lost 6 bases and 4 bases, there was a span of 18 bases. CDR3 sequence reads: CASSPAGGGRETQYF. CDR3 in DNA: TGTGCCAGCAGCCCCGCAGGGGGGGGCCGAGAGACCCAGTACTTC.

The sample holds many counts of this clonotype. This chain links TRBV12-3 or TRBV12-4 with TRBJ2-7; the D gene is possibly TRBD1 (6 bases). The V gene lost 5 bases and the J gene lost 6 bases, with 14 bases spanning the gap. The CDR3 covers 13 residues. The CDR3 loop is CASSGQSRGEQYF. The CDR3, as DNA: TGTGCCAGCAGTGGACAGTCAAGAGGCGAGCAGTACTTC.

The V gene is TRBV7-9, the J gene TRBJ2-1; D uncertain. Germline V gene sequence: CDR1 SEHNR, CDR2 FQNEAQ (reference sequence). The CDR3 length is 15 residues. The V end lost 1 base, the J end lost 4 bases, and 11 bases lay between the germline ends. The CDR3 protein is CASSLGLGRYNEQFF. DNA of the CDR3: TGTGCCAGCAGCTTAGGGCTGGGCCGATACAATGAGCAGTTCTTC. Full variable domain (remainder filled in from reference TRBV7-9 and TRBJ2-1): DTGVSQNPRHKITKRGQNVTFRCDPISEHNRLYWYRQTLGQGPEFLTYFQNEAQLEKSRLLSDRFSAERPKGSFSTLEIQRTEQGDSAMYLCASSLGLGRYNEQFFGPGTRLTVL.

This clonotype is a singleton in its sample. This CDR3 reads CASSTRQPSTYNEQFF. CDR3 nucleotides: TGTGCCAGCAGTACACGGCAGCCGAGCACCTACAATGAGCAGTTCTTC. The chain joins TRBV6-1 to TRBJ2-1, with D unclear. Germline assignment: CDR1 MNHNS and CDR2 SASEGT. The CDR3 is 16 amino acids. V was trimmed by 5 bases and J by 2 bases, leaving 16 bases between them.

In nucleotides, the CDR3 is TGTGCCAGCAGGGTCGAGGGAAACTATGGCTACACCTTC. This sequence encodes CASRVEGNYGYTF. The chain joins TRBV2 to TRBJ1-2; D is ambiguous. Trimming stripped 6 bases from V and 2 bases from J, with 10 bases between. CDR1 and CDR2 from the germline V gene are SNHLY and FYNNEI. CDR3 length: 13 amino acids.

The CDR3 is CASSSGTGAVSTYNEQFF. DNA for the CDR3: TGTGCCAGCAGTTCCGGGACAGGGGCCGTAAGTACCTACAATGAGCAGTTCTTC. The chain uses TRBV3-1 and TRBJ2-1, with 10 positions matching TRBD1. Germline lookup yields CDR1 LGHDT and CDR2 YNNKEL (reference sequence). V gave up 6 bases and J gave up 2 bases; unmatched junction bases: 13. The CDR3 runs to 18 residues.

This clonotype was seen a handful of times. The DNA of the CDR3 is TGTGCCAGCGGTGCGGGTCACTACGAGCAGTACTTC. Residues: CASGAGHYEQYF. The chain combines TRBV12-3 or TRBV12-4 with TRBJ2-7; possibly TRBD2 for D (5 bases). This CDR3 contains 12 residues. Trimming took off 8 bases at V and 3 bases at J, with 11 bases between the two ends.

This chain links TRBV28 with TRBJ1-2; TRBD1 might be the D (6 bases). Trimming took off 3 bases at V and 4 bases at J, with 12 bases between the two ends. In germline, CDR1 is MDHEN, CDR2 SYDVKM. The CDR3 totals 14 residues. CDR3 bases: TGTGCCAGCAGTTTCCGCACAGGGATCTATGGCTACACCTTC. Its translation is CASSFRTGIYGYTF.

This chain connects TRBV29-1 to TRBJ2-7; 8 nucleotides match TRBD1. The germline gives CDR1 SQVTM, CDR2 ANQGSEA. Trimming took 6 bases from V and 4 from J; bases not matched to a gene: 5. This CDR3 has 12 amino acids. CDR3 sequence (DNA): TGCAGCGTGACAGGGGATATGTACGAGCAGTACTTC. Amino acids: CSVTGDMYEQYF.

This clonotype was observed many times. V is TRBV28 and J is TRBJ1-3; 9 nucleotides line up with TRBD1. Trimming removed 6 bases from V and 2 bases from J; junction bases left unmatched: 2. CDR3 length equals 14 residues. Germline V gene data show CDR1 as MDHEN and CDR2 as SYDVKM. The CDR3, as DNA: TGTGCCAGCAGGGGGACAGGGACTGGAAACACCATATATTTT. Translation gives CASRGTGTGNTIYF.

This clonotype was recorded once. This sequence joins TRBV29-1 and TRBJ2-1; TRBD1 agrees at 7 bases. The ends lost 6 bases at V and 3 bases at J; junction bases unmatched: 5. Germline V CDR1 and CDR2: SQVTM, ANQGSEA. The CDR3 spans 13 residues. Written as DNA, the CDR3 is TGCAGCGTCGACAGGGTAGGCTACAATGAGCAGTTCTTC. Amino acids: CSVDRVGYNEQFF.

This chain uses TRBV28 with TRBJ1-5; tentative D call: TRBD1 (5 bases). The CDR3 totals 13 residues. V was trimmed by 8 bases and J by 6 bases, leaving 14 bases between them. Germline lookup yields CDR1 MDHEN and CDR2 SYDVKM. In DNA, the CDR3 is TGTGCCAGCCGTTGGGGGGACCCTCAGCCCCAGCATTTT. As protein: CASRWGDPQPQHF.

CDR3 DNA sequence: TGCAGTGCGCTGGGTAGCGGGGTCTTATACGAGCAGTACTTC. This gives the protein CSALGSGVLYEQYF. V usage is TRBV20-1 and J usage is TRBJ2-7; TRBD2 aligns across 8 bases. CDR3 length equals 14 residues. V trimming: 6 bases; J trimming: 4 bases; junction bases outside the gene matches: 11. CDR1 DFQATT and CDR2 SNEGSKA come from the germline V gene (reference sequence).

This clonotype has a handful of counts. This rearrangement joins TRBV20-1 to TRBJ2-1; D unclear. The CDR3 spans 15 residues. Trimming pared 3 bases from V and 4 bases from J, leaving 16 bases between. The V gene's germline CDR1 is DFQATT and CDR2 SNEGSKA (reference sequence). In DNA, the CDR3 is TGCAGTGCTAGTTCCTTGTCGGTCCTTTACAATGAGCAGTTCTTC. This gives the protein CSASSLSVLYNEQFF.

CDR3 DNA: TGTGCCACCAGTGATTACAGACAGGGCGCAGGTACGCAGTATTTT. Protein: CATSDYRQGAGTQYF. This chain joins TRBV24-1 and TRBJ2-3, with 7 bases matching TRBD1. CDR1 is KGHDR and CDR2 is SFDVKD in the germline V gene. The CDR3 is 15 amino acids. V dropped 2 bases and J dropped 8; count of bases not matched to a gene: 9.

There are a few counts of this clonotype. V and J are TRBV4-1 and TRBJ2-7; D call uncertain. Trimming took 2 bases from V and 0 from J, leaving 8 bases between them. Germline V lookup: CDR1 MGHRA, CDR2 YSYEKL. The CDR3 runs to 14 residues. The CDR3 region is CASSQLTGSYEQYV. DNA of the CDR3: TGCGCCAGCAGCCAATTGACTGGCTCCTACGAGCAGTACGTC.

The chain has TRBV9 and TRBJ2-3, with D possibly matching TRBD2 (6 bases). V was shortened by 2 bases and J by 4 bases, with 11 bases between the two germline ends. In germline, CDR1 is SGDLS, CDR2 YYNGEE. The CDR3 spans 14 residues. The CDR3 DNA sequence: TGTGCCAGCAGCGTCTCCGGGGGAGCAGATACGCAGTATTTT. Protein product: CASSVSGGADTQYF.

This clonotype was detected ten times or more. The chain links TRBV20-1 to TRBJ2-5; D gene uncertain. V was trimmed by 4 bases and J by 2 bases, leaving 8 bases between them. CDR3 size: 12 residues. Looked up from germline, CDR1 is DFQATT and CDR2 is SNEGSKA (reference sequence). The CDR3 is CSANGPQETQYF. The CDR3 nucleotides are TGCAGTGCTAATGGACCTCAAGAGACCCAGTACTTC.

This clonotype was counted many times. The CDR3 protein is CASSQDWTSGVSSYNEQFF. The DNA for the CDR3 is TGCGCCAGCAGCCAAGATTGGACTAGCGGGGTGAGCTCCTACAATGAGCAGTTCTTC. The rearrangement links TRBV4-1 to TRBJ2-1; 12 bases agree with TRBD2. V shed 0 bases, J shed 0 bases, and the junction held 6 bases outside the gene matches. This CDR3 is built from 19 residues. Germline V gene sequence: CDR1 MGHRA, CDR2 YSYEKL.

The chain carries TRBV9 and TRBJ2-3; TRBD2 matches at 9 bases. Trimming took 3 bases from V and 2 from J; bases not matched to a gene: 7. This CDR3 has 16 residues. Germline loops: CDR1 SGDLS, CDR2 YYNGEE. CDR3 bases: TGTGCCAGCAGCGCTCGGACTAGCGCGGACACAGATACGCAGTATTTT. It encodes CASSARTSADTDTQYF. The complete variable domain, with remaining parts taken from reference TRBV9 and TRBJ2-3, reads DSGVTQTPKHLITATGQRVTLRCSPRSGDLSVYWYQQSLDQGLQFLIQYYNGEERAKGNILERFSAQQFPDLHSELNLSSLELGDSALYFCASSARTSADTDTQYFGPGTRLTVL.

On this clonotype: Possible read error: a much larger clone is one base away. A read error is likely, as this CDR3 ends without the conserved phenylalanine or tryptophan. The gene calls are TRBV5-1 and TRBJ1-2, with D unresolved. The V and J ends lost 7 bases and 2 bases respectively, with 6 bases between them. CDR1 is SGHRS and CDR2 is YFSETQ in the germline V gene. This CDR3 comprises 11 residues. The CDR3 loop reads CASRTNYGYTI. Here the CDR3 DNA reads TGCGCCAGCCGGACCAACTATGGCTACACCATC.

This clonotype appeared a few times. This chain joins TRBV6-4 and TRBJ2-1, with a weak D call TRBD2 (6 bases). V was trimmed by 6 bases and J by 5 bases, leaving 38 bases between them. CDR1 and CDR2 from the germline V gene are MRHNA and SNTAGT. This CDR3 region has 22 residues. Here the CDR3 DNA reads TGTGCCAGCAGACCCGGTTGGGCTAGCAAAGTGGGGTCATCCGGGACTCACAATGAGCAGTTCTTC. Its protein is CASRPGWASKVGSSGTHNEQFF.

The chain has TRBV25-1 and TRBJ1-1; 7 bases line up with TRBD1. There are 17 residues in the CDR3. J lost 0 bases, V lost 3 bases, and 10 bases had no gene match. Germline V gives CDR1 MGHDK, CDR2 SYGVNS. The CDR3 sequence: CASSDGEGGEVNTEAFF. CDR3 DNA: TGTGCCAGCAGTGATGGGGAAGGGGGCGAGGTGAACACTGAAGCTTTCTTT.